The next 20 T cell receptor beta chains were all read from a single sample in a study of T cell responses to AZD1222 COVID-19 vaccine. Sequencing was performed with immunoSEQ multiplex PCR; in TCRdb, only in-frame clones are kept and a portion is missing. This table holds nearly 90,000 clones, almost 90% found once. Sample: peripheral blood, taken on day 0 of MenACWY control vaccination. The receptors here all came from an adult in good health.

CDR3 region: CASPRFGNQPQHF. CDR3 nucleotides: TGTGCCAGCCCAAGATTTGGCAATCAGCCCCAGCATTTT. This chain connects TRBV25-1 to TRBJ1-5; unclear D gene. Germline assignment: CDR1 MGHDK and CDR2 SYGVNS. V was clipped by 8 bases and J by 2 bases, with 10 bases between them. This CDR3 has 13 amino acids. The full variable domain, completed using reference TRBV25-1 and TRBJ1-5, is EADIYQTPRYLVIGTGKKITLECSQTMGHDKMYWYQQDPGMELHLIHYSYGVNSTEKGDLSSESTVSRIRTEHFPLTLESARPSHTSQYLCASPRFGNQPQHFGDGTRLSIL.

The gene calls are TRBV2 and TRBJ1-6; D call uncertain. Deletions cut 7 bases from V and 5 bases from J, with 6 bases between. In germline, CDR1 is SNHLY, CDR2 FYNNEI. The CDR3 runs 12 residues. The CDR3 nucleotides are TGTGCCAGCACAGAAAATAATTCACCCCTCCACTTT. This sequence encodes CASTENNSPLHF.

This clone is a singleton in its sample. This rearrangement joins TRBV7-8 to TRBJ2-7, with TRBD1 matching 9 bases. The CDR3 is 14 residues long. Germline CDR1 and CDR2: SGHVS and FQNEAQ. V trimming: 6 bases; J trimming: 6 bases; junction bases outside the gene matches: 9. The CDR3 bases are TGTGCCAGCAGTTATCCGGGACAGGGTTTCGAGCAGTACTTC. Residues: CASSYPGQGFEQYF.

This clone has just one count. V gene TRBV5-4 combines with J gene TRBJ1-2, with D possibly matching TRBD1 (6 bases). V was clipped by 0 bases and J by 0 bases, with 12 bases between them. Germline loops: CDR1 SGHNT, CDR2 YYREEE (reference sequence). CDR3 length: 16 amino acids. The CDR3 region is CASSLGRDIANYGYTF. The CDR3 DNA reads as TGTGCCAGCAGCTTGGGCCGGGACATCGCTAACTATGGCTACACCTTC.

The chain recombines TRBV7-2 with TRBJ2-7; 7 nucleotides align to TRBD2. Trimming at V came to 0 bases and at J to 0 bases, leaving 11 bases not matched to a gene. Germline V gives CDR1 SGHTA, CDR2 FQGNSA. The CDR3 has 18 amino acids. CDR3 bases: TGTGCCAGCAGCTTAGCGGCGGTGCAGCGGGGTTACTCCTACGAGCAGTACTTC. Its protein product is CASSLAAVQRGYSYEQYF.

The chain links TRBV9 to TRBJ1-3; 9 nucleotides match TRBD1. Germline CDR1 and CDR2: SGDLS and YYNGEE. V lost 4 bases to trimming and J lost 3 bases; unmatched junction nucleotides: 5. This CDR3 contains 15 residues. The CDR3 nucleotides read TGTGCCAGCAGCTTCACAGGGGGCGGTGGAAACACCATATATTTT. It yields the protein CASSFTGGGGNTIYF. Using reference TRBV9 and TRBJ1-3 for the parts outside the CDR3, the full variable domain is DSGVTQTPKHLITATGQRVTLRCSPRSGDLSVYWYQQSLDQGLQFLIQYYNGEERAKGNILERFSAQQFPDLHSELNLSSLELGDSALYFCASSFTGGGGNTIYFGEGSWLTVV.

V and J are TRBV24-1 and TRBJ1-1, with D possibly matching TRBD1 (6 bases). This CDR3 has 12 residues. Trimming took 9 bases from V and 4 from J, leaving 11 bases between them. The germline V gene has CDR1 KGHDR and CDR2 SFDVKD. The CDR3 DNA follows: TGTGCCACCCCCAGGGGACTCACTGAAGCTTTCTTT. Protein product: CATPRGLTEAFF.

The rearrangement uses TRBV19 and TRBJ1-1; D unclear. CDR1 LNHDA and CDR2 SQIVND come from the germline V gene (reference sequence). Deletions cut 3 bases from V and 0 bases from J, with 14 bases between. This CDR3 is built from 16 residues. CDR3 nucleotide sequence: TGTGCCAGTAGTATGGTCAATATAGCTTTGAACACTGAAGCTTTCTTT. It yields the protein CASSMVNIALNTEAFF. The whole variable domain, remainder taken from reference TRBV19 and TRBJ1-1, is DGGITQSPKYLFRKEGQNVTLSCEQNLNHDAMYWYRQDPGQGLRLIYYSQIVNDFQKGDIAEGYSVSREKKESFPLTVTSAQKNPTAFYLCASSMVNIALNTEAFFGQGTRLTVV.

The chain employs TRBV11-2 and TRBJ2-5; possibly TRBD2 for D (6 bases). The germline gives CDR1 SGHAT, CDR2 FQNNGV. V was trimmed by 5 bases and J by 2 bases, leaving 18 bases between them. The CDR3 sequence is 16 residues long. This chain's CDR3 is CASSQPRTSRQETQYF. As DNA, the CDR3 is TGTGCCAGCAGCCAACCGCGCACTAGCCGACAAGAGACCCAGTACTTC.

The rearrangement joins TRBV15 to TRBJ1-1, with D possibly being TRBD1 (6 bases). CDR3 length: 15 amino acids. Germline CDR1 LNHNV, CDR2 YYDKDF (reference sequence). Deletions cut 0 bases from V and 3 bases from J, with 11 bases between. CDR3 bases: TGTGCCACCAGCAGAGACAGGGGAGGGGACACTGAAGCTTTCTTT. It translates to CATSRDRGGDTEAFF.

The genes are TRBV7-2 and TRBJ1-5, with D maybe TRBD1 (5 bases). Trimming cost V 5 bases and J 6 bases, with 17 bases left between them. CDR1 is SGHTA and CDR2 is FQGNSA in the germline V gene. The CDR3 is made up of 15 amino acids. CDR3 in DNA: TGTGCCAGCAGCCCACATGGGGGGATGGGTCAGCCCCAGCATTTT. Amino acids: CASSPHGGMGQPQHF.

The chain employs TRBV5-6 and TRBJ2-2; D call uncertain. V gave up 4 bases and J gave up 5 bases, with 18 bases separating them. CDR1 is SGHDT and CDR2 is YYEEEE in the germline V gene. This CDR3 contains 16 residues. The CDR3 DNA reads TGTGCCAGCAGCCTTAGCAGGAACCTAGGGACCGGGGAGCTGTTTTTT. Protein: CASSLSRNLGTGELFF.

This sequence joins TRBV18 and TRBJ2-3; D possibly corresponds to TRBD2 (6 bases). V dropped 1 base and J dropped 1 base, with 12 bases sitting between them. The CDR3 is made up of 16 amino acids. The germline V gene encodes CDR1 KGHSH and CDR2 LQKENI. CDR3 coding DNA: TGTGCCAGCTCACCACGGCAGGGAGGCCGCACAGATACGCAGTATTTT. The encoded protein is CASSPRQGGRTDTQYF.

The V call is TRBV19, the J call TRBJ1-1; weak D call: TRBD1 (6 bases). The CDR3 extends over 16 amino acids. In germline, CDR1 is LNHDA, CDR2 SQIVND (reference sequence). Trimming cost V 1 base and J 5 bases, with 17 bases left between them. CDR3 sequence: CASSIGPDSSDTEAFF. The CDR3 DNA is TGTGCCAGTAGTATAGGTCCGGACAGCAGCGATACTGAAGCTTTCTTT. The variable domain in full, completed from reference TRBV19 and TRBJ1-1, reads DGGITQSPKYLFRKEGQNVTLSCEQNLNHDAMYWYRQDPGQGLRLIYYSQIVNDFQKGDIAEGYSVSREKKESFPLTVTSAQKNPTAFYLCASSIGPDSSDTEAFFGQGTRLTVV.

The chain couples TRBV30 to TRBJ2-7, with 7 bases fitting TRBD1. Germline V CDR1 and CDR2: GTSNPN, SVGIG (reference sequence). This CDR3 spans 14 amino acids. The trim removed 5 bases at V and 0 bases at J, leaving 7 bases unmatched. The CDR3 coding sequence is TGTGCCTGGGGCCGGGACAGCGTCTCCTACGAGCAGTACTTC. Its translation is CAWGRDSVSYEQYF.

The V gene is TRBV5-6, the J gene TRBJ2-1; TRBD2 aligns across 9 bases. The CDR3 runs 14 residues. Germline lookup yields CDR1 SGHDT and CDR2 YYEEEE. The V gene end was trimmed by 3 bases and the J gene end by 4 bases; junction bases not matched to a gene: 2. CDR3 protein: CASSSTSGYNEQFF. The CDR3 nucleotides are TGTGCCAGCAGCTCGACTAGCGGTTACAATGAGCAGTTCTTC.

The chain recombines TRBV6-1 with TRBJ2-7; TRBD1 or TRBD2 may be the D gene (7 bases each). V gave up 8 bases and J gave up 7 bases, with 15 bases separating them. CDR3 length equals 12 residues. Per germline, CDR1 MNHNS and CDR2 SASEGT. The CDR3 reads CASDGTAGEQYF. The DNA for the CDR3 is TGTGCCAGCGACGGGACAGCGGGAGAGCAGTACTTC.

This chain connects TRBV6-4 to TRBJ2-1; possibly TRBD1 or TRBD2 for D (5 bases each). CDR1 and CDR2 from the germline V gene are MRHNA and SNTAGT. CDR3 size: 16 residues. V was pared by 5 bases and J by 10 bases, with 24 bases between. The CDR3 sequence is CASSPHSGSGNREQFF. The DNA of the CDR3 is TGTGCCAGCAGTCCCCATTCGGGGAGTGGTAACAGGGAGCAGTTCTTC.

CDR3 DNA sequence: TGTGCCACCAGTGGGGAAGGGGGTTCGTACAATGAGCAGTTCTTC. This encodes CATSGEGGSYNEQFF. The gene calls are TRBV24-1 and TRBJ2-1, with D perhaps matching TRBD1 (6 bases). This CDR3 contains 15 residues. V lost 5 bases, J lost 4 bases, and 14 bases lay in between. Germline values: CDR1 KGHDR, CDR2 SFDVKD.

The chain joins TRBV30 to TRBJ1-1; D is unclear. Germline CDR1 is GTSNPN and CDR2 is SVGIG (reference sequence). Trimming pared 3 bases from V and 4 bases from J, leaving 9 bases between. The CDR3 extends over 12 amino acids. The CDR3, as DNA: TGTGCCTGGAGAGAGGTGTTCACTGAAGCTTTCTTT. It encodes CAWREVFTEAFF. The full variable domain, its missing parts supplied by reference TRBV30 and TRBJ1-1, is SQTIHQWPATLVQPVGSPLSLECTVEGTSNPNLYWYRQAAGRGLQLLFYSVGIGQISSEVPQNLSASRPQDRQFILSSKKLLLSDSGFYLCAWREVFTEAFFGQGTRLTVV.